These 26 T cell receptor beta chains were all obtained from the same sample, sequenced in a study of breast tumors, draining lymph nodes, adjacent tissues. From the multiplex PCR reads, TCRdb called clonotypes with MiXCR, one entry per CDR3 protein. The sample shows 55,000 to 75,000 distinct CDR3 sequences, approximately 45% of them seen only once. The sample taken for sequencing was breast tumor tissue. Receptor source: a female donor with breast cancer. Some clones in this sample may be carry-over from other donors' samples.

Concerning this clonotype: One end of the junction varies from germline; a read error may be responsible. The V gene is TRBV6-1, the J gene TRBJ1-5; D unclear. The CDR3 has 15 residues. Germline-derived CDR1 and CDR2 are MNHNS and SASEGT. CDR3 sequence (DNA): TGTGCCGGCAGTCAAGTCCAACCTAGCAATCAGCCCCAGCATTTT. Amino acid sequence: CAGSQVQPSNQPQHF.

This clonotype was observed at least ten times. This chain uses TRBV19 with TRBJ2-6; either TRBD1 or TRBD2 may fit D (5 bases each). The CDR3 extends over 17 amino acids. Germline V gene lookup returns CDR1 LNHDA and CDR2 SQIVND (reference sequence). V was shortened by 5 bases and J by 0 bases, with 14 bases between the two germline ends. The CDR3: CASSPGRHFSGANVLTF. In DNA form, the CDR3 reads TGTGCCAGTAGTCCGGGACGACATTTCTCTGGGGCCAACGTCCTGACTTTC.

This clonotype was detected ten times or more. This sequence joins TRBV6-2 or TRBV6-3 and TRBJ1-2; D is perhaps TRBD1 (5 bases). V gave up 2 bases and J gave up 2 bases, with 9 bases separating them. The germline CDR1 and CDR2 sequences are MNHEY and SVGEGT. The CDR3 is made up of 14 amino acids. The CDR3 here is CASSYIGGNYGYTF. The CDR3 DNA sequence: TGTGCCAGCAGTTACATTGGGGGGAACTATGGCTACACCTTC.

The chain joins TRBV12-3 or TRBV12-4 to TRBJ2-2; no definite D call. The V end was cut by 4 bases, the J end by 6 bases, with 9 bases between. This CDR3 spans 13 amino acids. Here the CDR3 DNA reads TGTGCCAGCAGTTACTTCCTTTCCGGGGAGCTGTTTTTT. Protein: CASSYFLSGELFF.

CDR3 protein: CATSEGNTGELFF. In nucleotides, the CDR3 is TGTGCCACCAGTGAAGGGAACACCGGGGAGCTGTTTTTT. The chain uses TRBV24-1 and TRBJ2-2; D uncertain. Trimming removed 4 bases from V and 1 base from J, with 3 bases in between. CDR1 is KGHDR, CDR2 SFDVKD, per germline. This CDR3 is 13 amino acids long.

The rearrangement links TRBV19 to TRBJ2-6, with TRBD1 matching over 7 bases. CDR3 size: 16 residues. The V gene end was trimmed by 9 bases and the J gene end by 3 bases; junction bases not matched to a gene: 11. Looked up from germline, CDR1 is LNHDA and CDR2 is SQIVND (reference sequence). In nucleotides, the CDR3 is TGTGCCAGCGGAGAACAGGGGAGCTATGGGGCCAACGTCCTGACTTTC. This sequence encodes CASGEQGSYGANVLTF.

This clonotype was detected many times. J is TRBJ2-3 and V is TRBV7-2; 11 nucleotides agree with TRBD2. The V and J ends lost 4 bases and 0 bases, in that order; junction bases with no gene match: 9. In germline, CDR1 is SGHTA, CDR2 FQGNSA. The CDR3 totals 18 residues. This chain's CDR3 is CASSSSSGGARSTDTQYF. As DNA, the CDR3 is TGTGCCAGCAGCTCCAGTAGCGGGGGGGCTCGGAGCACAGATACGCAGTATTTT.

This clonotype showed up many times. The V gene is TRBV6-6, the J gene TRBJ1-2; 8 nucleotides line up with TRBD1. CDR3 length: 14 residues. The germline gives CDR1 MNHNY, CDR2 SVGAGI (reference sequence). V lost 2 bases and J lost 6; bases outside the gene matches: 5. CDR3 sequence: CASSYLGQADGYTF. CDR3 nucleotide sequence: TGTGCCAGCAGTTACCTGGGACAGGCAGATGGCTACACCTTC.

Many counts were recorded for this clonotype. This sequence joins TRBV14 and TRBJ2-1, with TRBD2 matching 13 bases. Per germline, CDR1 SGHDN and CDR2 FVKESK. This CDR3 is 20 amino acids long. Trimming cost V 4 bases and J 9 bases; bases outside gene matches: 21. The CDR3 here is CASSLNRGLAGAEDHGEQFF. Here the CDR3 DNA reads TGTGCCAGCAGCCTCAACCGCGGACTAGCGGGAGCGGAAGATCATGGTGAGCAGTTCTTC.

This clonotype was found many times. The rearrangement uses TRBV20-1 and TRBJ2-7; 8 positions agree with TRBD1. J was trimmed by 4 bases and V by 5 bases; bases with no gene match: 4. CDR3 length: 12 residues. Germline V gives CDR1 DFQATT, CDR2 SNEGSKA (reference sequence). CDR3 nucleotides: TGCAGTGCTTCCGGGACAGGATACGAGCAGTACTTC. Translating it yields CSASGTGYEQYF.

About this clonotype: No conserved phenylalanine or tryptophan is present at the end of the CDR3, so a read error is the likely explanation. Because the CDR3's place on the DNA is in doubt, the DNA is left out and the CDR3 is given as listed by TCRdb. The chain has TRBV12-3 or TRBV12-4 and TRBJ2-5; TRBD2, the table's D call, lacks a check against the DNA. Termini included, the CDR3 measures 11 amino acids. CDR3 in amino acids: CASSLAYGVAG.

V is TRBV5-8 and J is TRBJ2-5; tentatively, D is TRBD1 or TRBD2 (5 bases each). The V gene's germline CDR1 is SGHTS and CDR2 YDEGEE. This CDR3 has 13 amino acids. The germline V and J ends were trimmed by 2 bases and 7 bases, with 12 bases remaining between them. The chain's CDR3 is CASSLGARGTQYF. The CDR3 DNA follows: TGTGCCAGCAGCTTAGGAGCGAGGGGGACCCAGTACTTC.

This clonotype was counted a few times. Given a much more abundant clone one base away, this may be a read error. The CDR3 reads CASSHFLGAGGYGYTF. CDR3 DNA: TGTGCCAGCAGTCACTTTTTAGGGGCTGGAGGCTATGGCTACACCTTC. This rearrangement joins TRBV6-5 to TRBJ1-2, with D possibly being TRBD1 (5 bases). Germline CDR1 MNHEY, CDR2 SVGAGI. The CDR3 consists of 16 residues. The germline V and J ends were trimmed by 5 bases and 4 bases, with 20 bases remaining between them.

The rearrangement links TRBV25-1 to TRBJ2-7; 8 bases fit TRBD1. The J segment lost 2 bases and the V segment lost 4 bases, leaving 10 bases of the junction unmatched. CDR3 length: 16 residues. CDR1 is MGHDK and CDR2 is SYGVNS in the germline V gene. This CDR3 is CASSVGGQESAYEQYF. CDR3 nucleotides: TGTGCCAGCAGTGTGGGGGGACAGGAGTCCGCCTACGAGCAGTACTTC.

This rearrangement joins TRBV11-2 to TRBJ2-2, with no clear D. CDR3 length equals 13 residues. Germline CDR1 SGHAT, CDR2 FQNNGV. With 6 bases removed from V and 2 bases from J, the gap between germline ends came to 7 bases. The DNA for the CDR3 is TGTGCCAGCAGTTACGGTAACACCGGGGAGCTGTTTTTT. This codes for CASSYGNTGELFF.

This clonotype was picked up one time. J is TRBJ2-3 and V is TRBV5-1, with 10 bases matching TRBD1. This CDR3 contains 17 residues. The ends lost 5 bases at V and 0 bases at J; junction bases unmatched: 9. Germline CDR1 reads SGHRS; CDR2 reads YFSETQ. In nucleotides, the CDR3 is TGCGCCAGCAGGTTGACAGGGACAGGGGTCAGCACAGATACGCAGTATTTT. It specifies CASRLTGTGVSTDTQYF.

This clonotype was detected many times. The chain has TRBV20-1 and TRBJ2-5, with D possibly matching TRBD2 (5 bases). V lost 3 bases and J 5 bases, leaving 10 bases between the germline ends. CDR3 length equals 12 residues. CDR1 is DFQATT and CDR2 is SNEGSKA in the germline V gene (reference sequence). The CDR3 DNA reads TGCAGTGCTAGTTCTAGAGGGGAGACCCAGTACTTC. This translates into CSASSRGETQYF.

This chain uses TRBV4-2 with TRBJ1-2, with D possibly TRBD1 on 5 matching bases. Germline-derived CDR1 and CDR2 are LGHNA and YNFKEQ. Deletions cut 5 bases from V and 7 bases from J, with 14 bases between. CDR3 length: 13 amino acids. As DNA, the CDR3 is TGTGCCAGCAGCGATCGGGGTAGGGGTGGCTACACCTTC. This gives the protein CASSDRGRGGYTF.

Many counts were recorded for this clonotype. The chain combines TRBV7-9 with TRBJ2-5, with no clear D. Germline lookup yields CDR1 SEHNR and CDR2 FQNEAQ (reference sequence). This CDR3 region has 14 residues. V was trimmed by 3 bases and J by 2 bases, leaving 10 bases between them. The CDR3 loop is CASSFWAGQETQYF. As DNA, the CDR3 is TGTGCCAGCAGCTTTTGGGCCGGTCAAGAGACCCAGTACTTC.

This clonotype counts as medium-sized. This rearrangement joins TRBV7-2 to TRBJ1-2; D is uncertain. V lost 0 bases, J lost 3 bases, and 11 bases lay in between. The CDR3 loop spans 15 amino acids. The germline CDR1 and CDR2 sequences are SGHTA and FQGNSA. The CDR3 coding sequence is TGTGCCAGCAGCTTAGCGCTATATGTCCACTATGGCTACACCTTC. Encoded protein: CASSLALYVHYGYTF.

This rearrangement joins TRBV6-2 or TRBV6-3 to TRBJ1-1, with 7 nucleotides matching TRBD1. Germline-derived CDR1 and CDR2 are MNHEY and SVGEGT. Unmatched junction bases numbered 6, after V lost 7 bases and J lost 4 bases. The CDR3 is 13 residues long. The CDR3: CASIRQGGTEAFF. The DNA of the CDR3 is TGTGCCAGCATCAGACAGGGAGGCACTGAAGCTTTCTTT.

Turning to this clonotype: One base away lies a much larger clone, so this may be a sequencing read error. The rearrangement joins TRBV12-3 or TRBV12-4 to TRBJ1-5; tentatively, D is TRBD1 (5 bases). CDR3 size: 15 residues. With 3 bases removed from V and 2 bases from J, the gap between germline ends came to 11 bases. The CDR3 DNA sequence: TGTGCCAGCAGTTTCTGGGGGTCGGGCAATCAGCCCCAGCATTTT. Protein product: CASSFWGSGNQPQHF.

J is TRBJ2-3 and V is TRBV19, with 11 bases matching TRBD2. Germline CDR1 and CDR2: LNHDA and SQIVND (reference sequence). The CDR3 has 15 amino acids. V trimming: 5 bases; J trimming: 4 bases; junction bases outside the gene matches: 5. The CDR3 sequence is CASSDSGGAADTQYF. The CDR3 coding sequence is TGTGCCAGTAGTGATAGCGGGGGGGCAGCAGATACGCAGTATTTT.

This clonotype has a count of ten or more. This chain connects TRBV20-1 to TRBJ2-1; D remains unclear. Trimming pared 0 bases from V and 0 bases from J, leaving 15 bases between. This CDR3 region has 17 residues. CDR1 and CDR2 from the germline V gene are DFQATT and SNEGSKA (reference sequence). The CDR3 DNA reads TGCAGTGCTAGAGATGAACTGTCCCCGAGCTCCTACAATGAGCAGTTCTTC. Amino acid sequence: CSARDELSPSSYNEQFF.

This clonotype was detected many times. The CDR3 protein is CASYPGGLPTYEQYF. CDR3 bases: TGTGCCAGCTACCCTGGGGGACTACCAACCTACGAGCAGTACTTC. The J gene is TRBJ2-7, the V gene TRBV6-4; 7 nucleotides line up with TRBD2. CDR3 length equals 15 residues. Germline CDR1 is MRHNA and CDR2 is SNTAGT. V was pared by 8 bases and J by 2 bases, with 12 bases of the junction left unmatched.

There are many counts of this clonotype. The chain recombines TRBV7-9 with TRBJ1-2, with unresolved D. Per the germline V gene, CDR1 is SEHNR and CDR2 is FQNEAQ (reference sequence). This CDR3 comprises 13 residues. V was trimmed by 4 bases and J by 8 bases, leaving 14 bases between them. The CDR3: CASSSDLHGGYTF. Here the CDR3 DNA reads TGTGCCAGCAGCTCGGACTTACACGGCGGCTACACCTTC.